This TCR beta chain is drawn from a study of human T cells and chemical hapten exposure. About the research overall: Chiefly women, the patients showed alopecia areata, totalis or universalis.

TCRdb used MiXCR to reprocess the RACE reads, holding one entry per CDR3 protein. Of some 77,000 distinct CDR3 sequences listed, 10% were seen once; the top ten hold under 1.5%. This clonotype was detected many times. Per germline, CDR1 SEHNR and CDR2 FQNEAQ (reference sequence). V was clipped by 3 bases and J by 5 bases; unmatched bases: 5. The CDR3 is 15 amino acids. The time point: patch test 1, 2 weeks after DPC sensitization. Specified treatment: therapeutic diphenylcyclopropenone sensitization with weekly scalp DPC. V gene TRBV7-9 combines with J gene TRBJ2-2, with 8 bases matching TRBD2. The input for sequencing was whole blood, taken in connection with sensitization to the hapten diphenylcyclopropenone (DPC). The clonotype originates from a woman in her fifties or sixties with alopecia areata. Some clones in this sample may be carry-over from other donors' samples. This CDR3 reads CASSFRLAGTGELFF. The CDR3 DNA follows: TGTGCCAGCAGCTTTCGTCTAGCGGGTACCGGGGAGCTGTTTTTT.